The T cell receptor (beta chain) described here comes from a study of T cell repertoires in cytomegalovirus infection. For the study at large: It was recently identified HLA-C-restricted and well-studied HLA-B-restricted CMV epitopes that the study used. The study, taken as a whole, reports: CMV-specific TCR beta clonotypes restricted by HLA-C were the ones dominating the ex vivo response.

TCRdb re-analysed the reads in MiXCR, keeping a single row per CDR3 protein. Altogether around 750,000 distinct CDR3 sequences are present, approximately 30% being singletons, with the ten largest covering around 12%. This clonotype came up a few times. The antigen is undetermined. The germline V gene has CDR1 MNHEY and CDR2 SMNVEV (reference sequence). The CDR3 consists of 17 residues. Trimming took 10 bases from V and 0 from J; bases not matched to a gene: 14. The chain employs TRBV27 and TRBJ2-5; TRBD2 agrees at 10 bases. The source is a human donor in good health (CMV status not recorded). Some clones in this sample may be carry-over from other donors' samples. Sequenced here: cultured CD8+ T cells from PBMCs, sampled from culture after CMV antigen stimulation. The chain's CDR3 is CATRTSGLPRYQETQYF. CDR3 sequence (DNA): TGTGCCACGCGGACTAGCGGACTCCCTAGGTACCAAGAGACCCAGTACTTC.